These 26 T cell receptor beta chains came from one sample sequenced in a study of low-dose radiotherapy and immunotherapy resistance in tumors. Alpha- and beta-chain coverage of first-strand cDNA came from TRAV- and TRBV-specific primers. TCR amplification involved 20 to 25 PCR cycles with a constant-region primer and V-primer adapter. TCRdb redid the calling of the reads with MiXCR, one entry per CDR3 protein. The sample consists of under 20,000 distinct CDR3 sequences, about 74% of them appearing once. The origin of the receptors is a human donor with advanced metastatic prostate, ovarian, gallbladder or colorectal cancer (not recorded which). This table probably holds off-target reads from a library built for another chain.

V and J are TRBV6-5 and TRBJ2-6; D is undetermined. V dropped 7 bases and J dropped 0 bases, with 7 bases sitting between them. The CDR3 runs 14 residues. CDR1 and CDR2 from the germline V gene are MNHEY and SVGAGI. CDR3 coding DNA: TGTGCCAGCACCTACAGCTCTGGGGCCAACGTCCTGACTTTC. This encodes CASTYSSGANVLTF.

CDR3 region: CASSVDRGGSYEQYF. As DNA, the CDR3 is TGTGCCAGCAGCGTTGACAGGGGTGGCTCCTACGAGCAGTACTTC. The chain uses TRBV7-2 and TRBJ2-7, with 8 bases lining up with TRBD1. The germline CDR1 and CDR2 sequences are SGHTA and FQGNSA. Trimming cost V 5 bases and J 0 bases; bases outside gene matches: 6. The CDR3 has 15 amino acids.

There are a few counts of this clonotype. The chain couples TRBV5-1 to TRBJ2-1; 12 bases line up with TRBD2. Per the germline V gene, CDR1 is SGHRS and CDR2 is YFSETQ. The CDR3 is 14 residues long. The V gene end was trimmed by 0 bases and the J gene end by 15 bases; junction bases not matched to a gene: 7. CDR3 loop: CASSLETSGGSRFF. In DNA form, the CDR3 reads TGCGCCAGCAGCTTGGAGACTAGCGGGGGCTCCCGGTTCTTC. Drawing the rest from reference TRBV5-1 and TRBJ2-1, the complete variable domain is KAGVTQTPRYLIKTRGQQVTLSCSPISGHRSVSWYQQTPGQGLQFLFEYFSETQRNKGNFPGRFSGRQFSNSRSEMNVSTLELGDSALYLCASSLETSGGSRFFGPGTRLTVL.

The rearrangement links TRBV28 to TRBJ2-1; D is uncertain. CDR3 length: 11 amino acids. Germline assignment: CDR1 MDHEN and CDR2 SYDVKM. The V end was cut by 7 bases, the J end by 4 bases, with 5 bases between. DNA for the CDR3: TGTGCCAGCACTTGGTACAATGAGCAGTTCTTC. It yields the protein CASTWYNEQFF.

The chain is built from TRBV5-3 and TRBJ1-2; the D gene is possibly TRBD1 (6 bases). TRBV5-3 is known as an ORF, though its function is uncertain. The CDR3 runs to 16 residues. V shed 8 bases and J shed 0 bases, with 20 bases lying between them. CDR3 sequence (DNA): TGTGCCAGCAGCGCCAGGGGCGGGAATTCTAACTATGGCTACACCTTC. Translated: CASSARGGNSNYGYTF.

The chain recombines TRBV10-3 with TRBJ1-2; D remains unclear. The CDR3 is made up of 16 amino acids. Per germline, CDR1 ENHRY and CDR2 SYGVKD. The V end was cut by 0 bases, the J end by 1 base, with 12 bases between. The CDR3 spells CAISESTGPLNYGYTF. The DNA of the CDR3 is TGTGCCATCAGTGAGTCGACCGGGCCCCTTAACTATGGCTACACCTTC.

The V and J genes are TRBV5-1 and TRBJ2-2; 7 bases are shared with TRBD1. V was pared by 4 bases and J by 5 bases, with 11 bases of the junction left unmatched. The germline CDR1 and CDR2 sequences are SGHRS and YFSETQ. The CDR3 is 16 amino acids. CDR3 loop: CASSIWDSRGTGELFF. CDR3 DNA sequence: TGCGCCAGCAGCATCTGGGACAGCCGGGGAACCGGGGAGCTGTTTTTT.

This chain links TRBV7-9 with TRBJ2-6, with D unclear. Germline CDR1 reads SEHNR; CDR2 reads FQNEAQ (reference sequence). V shed 0 bases and J shed 3 bases, with 0 bases lying between them. There are 13 residues in the CDR3. CDR3 bases: TGTGCCAGCAGCTTAGCTGGGGCCAACGTCCTGACTTTC. Translating gives CASSLAGANVLTF. The whole variable domain, remainder taken from reference TRBV7-9 and TRBJ2-6, is DTGVSQNPRHKITKRGQNVTFRCDPISEHNRLYWYRQTLGQGPEFLTYFQNEAQLEKSRLLSDRFSAERPKGSFSTLEIQRTEQGDSAMYLCASSLAGANVLTFGAGSRLTVL.

The chain recombines TRBV5-8 with TRBJ2-1, with D hard to call. The CDR3 extends over 15 amino acids. Trimming took off 3 bases at V and 8 bases at J, with 18 bases between the two ends. Looked up from germline, CDR1 is SGHTS and CDR2 is YDEGEE. The CDR3 bases are TGTGCCAGCAGCTCCGGGTTGGGTACTGGGGATGAGCAGTTCTTC. Amino acid sequence: CASSSGLGTGDEQFF.

The V and J genes are TRBV28 and TRBJ1-2, with unresolved D. The CDR3 spans 15 residues. Germline V gene sequence: CDR1 MDHEN, CDR2 SYDVKM. Trimming pared 3 bases from V and 2 bases from J, leaving 13 bases between. CDR3 region: CASSFFGRRNYGYTF. In nucleotides, the CDR3 is TGTGCCAGCAGTTTTTTTGGCCGTCGGAACTATGGCTACACCTTC.

The chain has TRBV5-1 and TRBJ2-7, with 8 bases fitting TRBD2. This CDR3 region has 16 residues. Unmatched junction bases numbered 10, after V lost 5 bases and J lost 0 bases. CDR1 and CDR2 (germline): SGHRS, YFSETQ. For the CDR3, the DNA is TGCGCCAGCAGACGAAATAGCGGGGAAGCCTCCTACGAGCAGTACTTC. Protein: CASRRNSGEASYEQYF.

This clonotype was recorded once. V is TRBV26 and J is TRBJ2-7; the table gives TRBD1 as D, unverified against the DNA. TRBV26 is a recognized pseudogene. There are 15 residues in the CDR3. The CDR3 here is CASTTRTRGWNEQYF. The DNA for the CDR3 is TGTGCCAGCACCACCCGGACGAGGGGTTGGAACGAGCAGTACTTC.

This chain joins TRBV2 and TRBJ1-1, with D possibly matching TRBD1 (5 bases). Germline values: CDR1 SNHLY, CDR2 FYNNEI. Between the trimmed V and J ends, which lost 3 bases and 4 bases, there was a span of 9 bases. CDR3 length: 13 residues. Written as DNA, the CDR3 is TGTGCCAGCAGTGATGCCAGGGCCACTGAAGCTTTCTTT. This sequence encodes CASSDARATEAFF.

The chain joins TRBV4-1 to TRBJ2-4; tentative D call: TRBD2 (6 bases). The CDR3 is made up of 16 amino acids. Trimming shortened V by 8 bases and J by 0 bases, and 17 bases separated the two germline ends. The germline V gene has CDR1 MGHRA and CDR2 YSYEKL. The CDR3 nucleotides are TGCGCCAGCGGTACGGGGGACCAGATAGCCAAAAACATTCAGTACTTC. It is translated as CASGTGDQIAKNIQYF.

The chain links TRBV12-3 or TRBV12-4 to TRBJ2-3; 10 bases are a match to TRBD2. The trim removed 4 bases at V and 8 bases at J, leaving 6 bases unmatched. The CDR3 covers 14 residues. Here the CDR3 reads CASSSRLAGATQYF. CDR3 DNA: TGTGCCAGCAGTTCCCGGCTAGCGGGAGCTACGCAGTATTTT.

There are a few counts of this clonotype. The V and J genes are TRBV3-1 and TRBJ1-2; no reliable D call. In germline, CDR1 is LGHDT, CDR2 YNNKEL (reference sequence). Trimming took 0 bases from V and 4 from J, leaving 9 bases between them. CDR3 length: 14 amino acids. DNA of the CDR3: TGTGCCAGCAGCCAAGAAGGTTCGCGCTATGGCTACACCTTC. It codes for CASSQEGSRYGYTF. Full variable domain (remainder filled in from reference TRBV3-1 and TRBJ1-2): DTAVSQTPKYLVTQMGNDKSIKCEQNLGHDTMYWYKQDSKKFLKIMFSYNNKELIINETVPNRFSPKSPDKAHLNLHINSLELGDSAVYFCASSQEGSRYGYTFGSGTRLTVV.

The genes are TRBV6-2 or TRBV6-3 and TRBJ1-5, with no clear D. Between the trimmed V and J ends, which lost 5 bases and 11 bases, there was a span of 16 bases. This CDR3 has 13 amino acids. Germline V gives CDR1 MNHEY, CDR2 SVGEGT. The CDR3 loop reads CASSPRQSAAQHF. CDR3 sequence (DNA): TGTGCCAGCAGTCCAAGACAATCAGCGGCCCAGCATTTT.

The chain carries TRBV4-3 and TRBJ2-7; D gene unclear. CDR3 length: 15 amino acids. Trimming left V 0 bases short and J 3 bases short, with 12 bases between. Germline V lookup: CDR1 LGHNA, CDR2 YSLEER. The CDR3 DNA is TGCGCCAGCAGCCAAGATGTCGGGCAGCACTACGAGCAGTACTTC. It encodes CASSQDVGQHYEQYF.

The chain is built from TRBV5-8 and TRBJ2-1; D assignment may be TRBD1 or TRBD2 (5 bases each). CDR3 length equals 16 residues. CDR1 is SGHTS, CDR2 YDEGEE, per germline. Trimming removed 4 bases from V and 4 bases from J, with 18 bases in between. CDR3 protein: CASSQASGTYYNEQFF. CDR3 in DNA: TGTGCCAGCAGCCAGGCTTCCGGGACGTATTACAATGAGCAGTTCTTC.

This clonotype was counted only a few times. V usage is TRBV7-9 and J usage is TRBJ2-7, with D unresolved. V lost 5 bases, J lost 6 bases, and 17 bases lay in between. The CDR3 length is 14 residues. The germline V gene has CDR1 SEHNR and CDR2 FQNEAQ (reference sequence). In DNA form, the CDR3 reads TGTGCCAGCAGCCCCCCCGCTGACACTTCCGAGCAGTACTTC. Encoded protein: CASSPPADTSEQYF. The whole variable domain, filled in from reference TRBV7-9 and TRBJ2-7, reads DTGVSQNPRHKITKRGQNVTFRCDPISEHNRLYWYRQTLGQGPEFLTYFQNEAQLEKSRLLSDRFSAERPKGSFSTLEIQRTEQGDSAMYLCASSPPADTSEQYFGPGTRLTVT.

This clonotype was observed once. V gene TRBV6-2 or TRBV6-3 combines with J gene TRBJ2-1; TRBD2 matches at 8 bases. With 7 bases clipped from V and 2 bases from J, the junction kept 4 bases outside the gene matches. Germline V gives CDR1 MNHEY, CDR2 SVGEGT. The CDR3 is 14 residues long. CDR3 region: CASNAGGAYNEQFF. CDR3 in DNA: TGTGCCAGCAACGCGGGAGGCGCCTACAATGAGCAGTTCTTC.

This clonotype was counted once. J is TRBJ1-1 and V is TRBV12-3 or TRBV12-4; no clear D. CDR3 length: 16 amino acids. V was trimmed by 8 bases and J by 0 bases, leaving 19 bases between them. The DNA for the CDR3 is TGTGCCAGCTCTCGGTGGGGAGGGAGGGTGAACACTGAAGCTTTCTTT. Protein: CASSRWGGRVNTEAFF.

In its sample, this clonotype was seen a few times. This chain uses TRBV6-5 with TRBJ2-7; 8 positions match TRBD1. J was trimmed by 1 base and V by 2 bases; bases with no gene match: 4. Germline V gene data show CDR1 as MNHEY and CDR2 as SVGAGI. The CDR3 spans 15 residues. The DNA of the CDR3 is TGTGCCAGCAGTTACACCGGACAGGGTTCCTACGAGCAGTACTTC. Protein sequence: CASSYTGQGSYEQYF.

In its sample, this clonotype was seen a few times. The rearrangement uses TRBV18 and TRBJ2-5, with TRBD1 identical over 8 bases. Germline lookup yields CDR1 KGHSH and CDR2 LQKENI. V shed 3 bases and J 1 base; nucleotides not matched to a gene: 4. CDR3 length: 15 amino acids. Here the CDR3 DNA reads TGTGCCAGCTCACCCGGCGGACAGGGCCAAGAGACCCAGTACTTC. This translates into CASSPGGQGQETQYF.

This clonotype was counted a few times. This rearrangement joins TRBV12-3 or TRBV12-4 to TRBJ2-2; no clear D gene. The CDR3 spans 14 residues. V was pared by 1 base and J by 5 bases, with 8 bases between. The CDR3 DNA reads as TGTGCCAGCAGTTTAGAGCTCCAGACCGGGGAGCTGTTTTTT. This translates into CASSLELQTGELFF.

This clonotype was observed once. The chain joins TRBV27 to TRBJ2-7, with 8 bases matching TRBD2. Germline CDR1 MNHEY, CDR2 SMNVEV (reference sequence). The junction had 5 bases not matched to a gene; V was cut back by 6 bases and J by 1 base. The CDR3 is 14 amino acids. The CDR3 is CASRPREGSYEQYF. In DNA, the CDR3 is TGTGCCAGCAGGCCCCGGGAGGGTTCCTACGAGCAGTACTTC.